This T cell receptor beta chain is drawn from a study of blood T cells in healthy people across ages. Findings and limits, study-wide: Strong correlation was found linking TCR beta diversity to naive T cell percentage.

A second PCR, run for roughly 7 to 11 cycles, used a sample-barcoded 5' primer plus a J-beta primer mix. TCRdb passed the 5' RACE reads through MiXCR, listing each CDR3 protein once. The sample includes some 1 million distinct CDR3 sequences, around 45% of them seen just once. This clonotype was counted a few times. What it binds is not known. Donors were systemically healthy Caucasian individuals from Russia aged roughly 6 to 95 years. Investigators took 8 to 10 milliliters of peripheral blood from every donor. The CDR3 has 15 residues. Per germline, CDR1 DFQATT and CDR2 SNEGSKA (reference sequence). The trim removed 1 base at V and 6 bases at J, leaving 4 bases unmatched.

This chain links TRBV20-1 with TRBJ2-1, with TRBD2 identical over 12 bases. The receptor comes from a woman aged 55 to 70 in good health. Specimen: blood. The CDR3: CSARVLAGGRNEQFF. The CDR3, as DNA: TGCAGTGCTAGAGTGCTAGCGGGAGGGCGCAATGAGCAGTTCTTC.